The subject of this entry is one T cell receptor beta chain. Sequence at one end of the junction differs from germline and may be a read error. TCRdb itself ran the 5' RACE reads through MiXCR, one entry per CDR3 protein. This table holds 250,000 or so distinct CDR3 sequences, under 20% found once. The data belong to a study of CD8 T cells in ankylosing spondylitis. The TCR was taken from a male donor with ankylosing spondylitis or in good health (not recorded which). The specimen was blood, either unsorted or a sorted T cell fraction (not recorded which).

In DNA, the CDR3 is TGTGCCAGCAGTTTATCGGCCTCGAGCGGCTACGCGCAGTACTTC. Translation: CASSLSASSGYAQYF. The rearrangement uses TRBV27 and TRBJ2-7, with a tentative D call TRBD2 (5 bases). The CDR3 is 15 residues long. Germline loops: CDR1 MNHEY, CDR2 SMNVEV (reference sequence).